This entry is about one T cell receptor beta chain. Per the original methods: From reference gene primer amplification, estimates of nucleated cell counts were derived. Assay: immunoSEQ multiplex PCR; the TCRdb copy retains only in-frame clones and omits some. V and J calls and clone size are as listed in that table; D and trimming were resolved from the DNA. The sample consists of about 48,000 clones, around nine tenths of them appearing once. The data derive from a study of blood T cell repertoires in COVID-19. As for the study in general: Acute and convalescent COVID-19 samples came from the United States, Italy and Spain. In each case, the material was cDNA or gDNA derived from T cells, B-cell-depleted T cells, or PBMCs.

The CDR3 length is 15 residues. With V trimmed by 5 bases and J by 2 bases, 8 bases remained unmatched. The germline CDR1 and CDR2 sequences are SNHLY and FYNNEI. The sequencing sample was made of peripheral blood. The rearrangement uses TRBV2 and TRBJ2-5; the match to TRBD1 covers 7 bases. This receptor was obtained from a man in his 70s with acute or convalescent COVID-19. CDR3: CASSHDRVRQETQYF. The CDR3 DNA reads TGTGCCAGCAGTCACGACAGGGTCCGTCAAGAGACCCAGTACTTC.